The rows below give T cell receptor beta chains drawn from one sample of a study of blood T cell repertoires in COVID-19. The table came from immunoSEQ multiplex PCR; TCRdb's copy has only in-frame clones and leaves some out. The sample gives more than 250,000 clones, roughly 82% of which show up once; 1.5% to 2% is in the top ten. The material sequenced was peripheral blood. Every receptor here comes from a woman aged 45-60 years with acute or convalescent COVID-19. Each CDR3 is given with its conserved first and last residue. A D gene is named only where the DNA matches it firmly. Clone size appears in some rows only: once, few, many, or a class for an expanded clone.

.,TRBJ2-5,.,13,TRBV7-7,TGTGCTAGCAGCTTAGCTATCGGGGAGACCCAGTACTTC,CASSLAIGETQYF
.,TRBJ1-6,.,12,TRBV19,TGTGCCAGTAGCAGCTATAATTCACCCCTCCACTTT,CASSSYNSPLHF
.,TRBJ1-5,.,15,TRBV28,TGTGCCAGCAGTTTTCAGGGATGGGGCAATCAGCCCCAGCATTTT,CASSFQGWGNQPQHF
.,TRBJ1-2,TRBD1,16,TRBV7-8,TGTGCCAGCAGCCAAGGAAGGACAGGGACCCGATTAGGCTACACCTTC,CASSQGRTGTRLGYTF
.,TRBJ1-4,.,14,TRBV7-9,TGTGCCAGCAGCCGAGGACAATTCGGGGAAAAACTGTTTTTT,CASSRGQFGEKLFF
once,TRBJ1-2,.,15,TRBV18,TGTGCCAGCTCACCATCTAGGGGGGGAAACTATGGCTACACCTTC,CASSPSRGGNYGYTF
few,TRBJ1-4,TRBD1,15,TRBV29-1,TGCAGCGTTGAAAAGCCGGACAGGGGAATCGAAAAACTGTTTTTT,CSVEKPDRGIEKLFF
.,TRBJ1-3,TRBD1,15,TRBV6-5,TGTGCCAGCAGTCGGGGACAGGCCTCTGGAAACACCATATATTTT,CASSRGQASGNTIYF
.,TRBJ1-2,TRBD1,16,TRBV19,TGTGCCAGTAGCGGGACAGCCCCTAGCCCCGTTAATGGCTACACCTTC,CASSGTAPSPVNGYTF
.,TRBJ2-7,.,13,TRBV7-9,TGTGCCAGCAGCCTCGGAGGTCGGCACGAGCAGTACTTC,CASSLGGRHEQYF
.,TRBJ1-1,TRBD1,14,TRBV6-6,TGTGCCAGCAGTTCCGAGACAGGGGGCACTGAAGCTTTCTTT,CASSSETGGTEAFF
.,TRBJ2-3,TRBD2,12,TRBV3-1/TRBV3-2,TGTGCCAGCATCTCACCGGGGGGTACGCAGTATTTT,CASISPGGTQYF
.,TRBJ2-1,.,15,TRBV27,TGTGCCAGCAGTTTATCGAGGGGGTCCTGGGGCCCGCAGTTCTTC,CASSLSRGSWGPQFF
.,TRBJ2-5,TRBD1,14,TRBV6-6,TGTGCCAGCAGTTACTCGACAGGGAAAGAGACCCAGTACTTC,CASSYSTGKETQYF
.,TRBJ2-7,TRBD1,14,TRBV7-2,TGTGCCAGCAGCTTAGTGACAGGGTCCTACGAGCAGTACTTC,CASSLVTGSYEQYF
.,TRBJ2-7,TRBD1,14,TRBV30,TGTGCCTGGAGTACCGGGACAGGGGTCTACGAGCAGTACTTC,CAWSTGTGVYEQYF
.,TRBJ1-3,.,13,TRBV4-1,TGCGCCAGCAGCCAAGGCGGGGGAAACACCATATATTTT,CASSQGGGNTIYF
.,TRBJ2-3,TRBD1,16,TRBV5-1,TGCGCCAGCAGCTTGGAATTCGGGACAGGGCAAGATACGCAGTATTTT,CASSLEFGTGQDTQYF
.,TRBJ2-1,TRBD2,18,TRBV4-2,TGTGCCAGCAGCCAAGTCGTCCCCAGCGGGAGGGCATACAATGAGCAGTTCTTC,CASSQVVPSGRAYNEQFF
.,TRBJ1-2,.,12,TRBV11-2,TGTGCCAGCAGCTCAGGGTTATATGGCTACACCTTC,CASSSGLYGYTF
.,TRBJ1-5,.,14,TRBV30,TGTGCCCCAGGGCAGGGTGTTAGCAATCAGCCCCAGCATTTT,CAPGQGVSNQPQHF
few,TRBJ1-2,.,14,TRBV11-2,TGTGCCAGCAGCTTAAGCAGGGTCGGCTATGGCTACACCTTC,CASSLSRVGYGYTF
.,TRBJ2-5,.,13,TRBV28,TGTGCCAGCAGTCAGGACTACCAAGAGACCCAGTACTTC,CASSQDYQETQYF
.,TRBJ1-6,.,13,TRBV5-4,TGTGCCAGCAGCTTACGGAGGAATTCACCCCTCCACTTT,CASSLRRNSPLHF
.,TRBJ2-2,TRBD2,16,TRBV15,TGTGCCACCAGCAGAGTTAGCGGGAGGGCAGGCGGGGAGCTGTTTTTT,CATSRVSGRAGGELFF
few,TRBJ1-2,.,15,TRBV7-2,TGTGCCAGCAGCTTATCCGCAGGGTGGACCTATGGCTACACCTTC,CASSLSAGWTYGYTF
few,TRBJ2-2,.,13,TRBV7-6,TGTGCCAGCAGCTTAGATCTCACCGGGGAGCTGTTTTTT,CASSLDLTGELFF
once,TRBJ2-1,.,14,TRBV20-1,TGCAGTGCTAGTGACGAAGTCGGCTACAATGAGCAGTTCTTC,CSASDEVGYNEQFF
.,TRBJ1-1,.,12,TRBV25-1,TGTGCCAGCAGCCCCGGGTACACTGAAGCTTTCTTT,CASSPGYTEAFF
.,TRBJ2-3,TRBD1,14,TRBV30,TGTGCCTGGGCCGACAGGGGATACACAGATACGCAGTATTTT,CAWADRGYTDTQYF
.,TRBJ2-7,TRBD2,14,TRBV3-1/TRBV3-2,TGTGCCAGCAGCCGCGAGGGAGGGCCTCGGGAGCAGTACTTC,CASSREGGPREQYF
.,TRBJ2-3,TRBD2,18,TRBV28,TGTGCCAGCAGTCCTTCGGGACTAGCATTTACTAGCACAGATACGCAGTATTTT,CASSPSGLAFTSTDTQYF
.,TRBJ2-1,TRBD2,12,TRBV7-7,TGTGCCAGCAGCTCCGGCGGGGGTGAGCAGTTCTTC,CASSSGGGEQFF
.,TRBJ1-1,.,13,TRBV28,TGTGCCAGCAGGCCGGGGGGGTCCACTGAAGCTTTCTTT,CASRPGGSTEAFF
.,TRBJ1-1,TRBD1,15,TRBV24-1,TGTGCCACCAGTGATTCGGACAGGATAAACACTGAAGCTTTCTTT,CATSDSDRINTEAFF
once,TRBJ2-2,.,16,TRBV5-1,TGCGCCAGCAGCTTGGAGGGAATTAGAGGGACCGGGGAGCTGTTTTTT,CASSLEGIRGTGELFF
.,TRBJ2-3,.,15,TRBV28,TGTGCCAGCAGTTCATCCGGGGACAACACAGATACGCAGTATTTT,CASSSSGDNTDTQYF
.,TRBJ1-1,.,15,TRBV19,TGTGCCAGTAGTATAGAGGCTCAACTAAACACTGAAGCTTTCTTT,CASSIEAQLNTEAFF
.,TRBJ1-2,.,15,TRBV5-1,TGCGCCAGCAGCTTGGCCAGTCGGGAACTAGGAGGCTACACCTTC,CASSLASRELGGYTF
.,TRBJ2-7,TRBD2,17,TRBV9,TGTGCCAGCAGCACCGGACTAGCGGGAGGAAGGAGCTACGAGCAGTACTTC,CASSTGLAGGRSYEQYF
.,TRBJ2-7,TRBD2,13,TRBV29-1,TGCAGCGTTGAAGGAACCGGGACTAGCGCCCTCCACTTC,CSVEGTGTSALHF
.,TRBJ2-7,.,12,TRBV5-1,TGCGCCAGCAGGGAACAGTCCTACGAGCAGTACTTC,CASREQSYEQYF
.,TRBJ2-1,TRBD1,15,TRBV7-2,TGTGCCAGCAGCTTATCCGGACAGGGGCACAATGAGCAGTTCTTC,CASSLSGQGHNEQFF
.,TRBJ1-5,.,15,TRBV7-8,TGTGCCAGCAGCTTATTTGCGGGGTTCGATCAGCCCCAGCATTTT,CASSLFAGFDQPQHF
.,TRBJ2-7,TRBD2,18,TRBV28,TGTGCCAGCAGTTCCCTGCTGGCTAGCGGGGGTAGCTCCTACGAGCAGTACTTC,CASSSLLASGGSSYEQYF
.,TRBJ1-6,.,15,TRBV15,TGTGCCACCAGCATTCGGACAGCTGGTAATTCACCCCTCCACTTT,CATSIRTAGNSPLHF
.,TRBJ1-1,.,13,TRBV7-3,TGTGCCAGCAGCTTACTTCCGGAGACTGAAGCTTTCTTT,CASSLLPETEAFF
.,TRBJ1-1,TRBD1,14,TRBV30,TGTGCCTGGATGACAGGGATCTACGCCACTGAAGCTTTCTTT,CAWMTGIYATEAFF